The 10 T cell receptor beta chains reported below all come from one sample, sequenced in a study of patients and donors after allogeneic stem cell transplantation. TCRdb re-derived calls from the RT-PCR reads in MiXCR, one entry per CDR3 protein. The data contain 150,000 or so distinct CDR3 sequences, approximately 24% of them singletons. Specimen: blood, either unsorted or a sorted T cell fraction (not recorded which). The source of these receptors is a human donor who was either an allogeneic HSCT recipient or a stem cell or donor lymphocyte infusion donor (not recorded which). It is not recorded whose cells these are; they may come from a transplant donor.

This clonotype was counted a few times. This chain joins TRBV10-3 and TRBJ1-4; D is perhaps TRBD1 (6 bases). Trimming shortened V by 2 bases and J by 5 bases, and 9 bases separated the two germline ends. The CDR3 has 14 amino acids. The germline gives CDR1 ENHRY, CDR2 SYGVKD. This CDR3 reads CAISEQGINEKLFF. CDR3 coding DNA: TGTGCCATCAGTGAGCAGGGGATAAATGAAAAACTGTTTTTT.

There are a few counts of this clonotype. The chain carries TRBV29-1 and TRBJ2-7; no definite D call. The CDR3 is 16 residues long. Germline V gene data show CDR1 as SQVTM and CDR2 as ANQGSEA. Trimming cost V 1 base and J 0 bases, with 16 bases left between them. The CDR3 loop is CSVEVSVYSSSYEQYF. As DNA, the CDR3 is TGCAGCGTTGAAGTTTCGGTATACTCAAGCTCCTACGAGCAGTACTTC.

The gene calls are TRBV4-2 and TRBJ1-4, with D uncertain. This CDR3 is 14 amino acids long. The V gene lost 4 bases and the J gene lost 6 bases, with 12 bases spanning the gap. Per the germline V gene, CDR1 is LGHNA and CDR2 is YNFKEQ. CDR3 in amino acids: CASSPGNWDEKLFF. The CDR3 bases are TGTGCCAGCAGCCCGGGGAACTGGGATGAAAAACTGTTTTTT.

This clonotype has just a few counts. The J gene is TRBJ2-7, the V gene TRBV7-9, with D tentatively TRBD1 or TRBD2 (5 bases each). The V gene lost 4 bases and the J gene lost 5 bases, with 15 bases spanning the gap. The CDR3 spans 14 residues. Germline V lookup: CDR1 SEHNR, CDR2 FQNEAQ (reference sequence). CDR3 bases: TGTGCCAGCAGCTCCGGCGGCAGGGACGACGAGCAGTACTTC. Protein product: CASSSGGRDDEQYF. The variable domain in full, with the rest retrieved from reference TRBV7-9 and TRBJ2-7, is DTGVSQNPRHKITKRGQNVTFRCDPISEHNRLYWYRQTLGQGPEFLTYFQNEAQLEKSRLLSDRFSAERPKGSFSTLEIQRTEQGDSAMYLCASSSGGRDDEQYFGPGTRLTVT.

This clonotype was counted only a few times. The V gene is TRBV6-6, the J gene TRBJ2-5; D possibly corresponds to TRBD1 (5 bases). This CDR3 region has 15 residues. The germline gives CDR1 MNHNY, CDR2 SVGAGI (reference sequence). With 2 bases removed from V and 0 bases from J, the gap between germline ends came to 10 bases. The CDR3 loop reads CASSYGGAHQETQYF. The CDR3 DNA is TGTGCCAGCAGTTACGGTGGGGCTCACCAAGAGACCCAGTACTTC.

The chain combines TRBV20-1 with TRBJ2-1; 7 positions agree with TRBD2. The length of the CDR3 is 16 residues. Germline V gives CDR1 DFQATT, CDR2 SNEGSKA (reference sequence). Trimming took 3 bases from V and 4 from J; bases not matched to a gene: 12. CDR3 amino acids: CSARTLRGNSYNEQFF. In DNA, the CDR3 is TGCAGTGCTAGGACATTGCGGGGGAATTCATACAATGAGCAGTTCTTC.

The V and J genes are TRBV5-6 and TRBJ1-4; D not certain. CDR1 and CDR2 (germline): SGHDT, YYEEEE. V was pared by 4 bases and J by 4 bases, with 8 bases between. CDR3 size: 13 residues. This chain's CDR3 is CASSRIGNEKLFF. In DNA, the CDR3 is TGTGCCAGCAGCAGGATTGGTAATGAAAAACTGTTTTTT. The full variable domain, rest sourced from reference TRBV5-6 and TRBJ1-4, is DAGVTQSPTHLIKTRGQQVTLRCSPKSGHDTVSWYQQALGQGPQFIFQYYEEEERQRGNFPDRFSGHQFPNYSSELNVNALLLGDSALYLCASSRIGNEKLFFGSGTQLSVL.

The V and J genes are TRBV9 and TRBJ2-3, with unresolved D. V dropped 4 bases and J dropped 1 base, with 10 bases sitting between them. Germline lookup yields CDR1 SGDLS and CDR2 YYNGEE. This CDR3 has 14 residues. CDR3 in amino acids: CASSPDMGTDTQYF. The CDR3 region has the DNA TGTGCCAGCAGCCCAGACATGGGCACAGATACGCAGTATTTT.

This clonotype has only a few counts. V gene TRBV10-3 combines with J gene TRBJ1-4; perhaps TRBD1 as D (5 bases). Looked up from germline, CDR1 is ENHRY and CDR2 is SYGVKD. Trimming stripped 1 base from V and 7 bases from J, with 13 bases between. This CDR3 has 15 residues. CDR3 bases: TGTGCCATCAGTGAGTTCGGCAGGGAGGCTGAAAAACTGTTTTTT. It codes for CAISEFGREAEKLFF.

This clonotype was picked up one time. The chain combines TRBV27 with TRBJ2-7; either TRBD1 or TRBD2 may fit D (5 bases each). Trimming left V 6 bases short and J 3 bases short, with 12 bases between. The CDR3 sequence is 13 residues long. In germline, CDR1 is MNHEY, CDR2 SMNVEV (reference sequence). The chain's CDR3 is CASRVGPVYEQYF. The CDR3 nucleotides are TGTGCCAGCAGGGTGGGACCGGTCTACGAGCAGTACTTC.